What follows describes a single T cell receptor (beta chain). What it recognizes is unknown. This entry belongs to a study of T-cell memory formation after mild COVID-19. For the study at large: TCR clusters showed largely donor specificity. Points from the study as a whole: Several responding clones turned up in pre-infection memory, indicating that cross-reactive memory may have taken part. Contracting clones, day 15 to 85, had balanced CD4/CD8, and later expanders favored CD4+. Shrinking CD4+ clones were chiefly CM and EM; CD8+ ones were chiefly EMRA.

The CDR3 extends over 14 amino acids. Germline V gene sequence: CDR1 ENHRY, CDR2 SYGVKD. Trimming cost V 10 bases and J 3 bases, with 18 bases left between them. A single record per CDR3 protein comes from TCRdb applying MiXCR to the 5' RACE reads. The sample includes 250,000 to 300,000 distinct CDR3 sequences, roughly 16% of them seen just once. Source material: PBMCs or a T cell subset sorted from them (not recorded which). J is TRBJ1-1 and V is TRBV10-3; D may be TRBD1 (6 bases). This sequence was found in a young man who had mild COVID-19 (a few samples of this study predate the infection). Cell type and time point are not known. In DNA, the CDR3 is TGTGCCACCGCAGTAAGGGGGGGGGACACTGAAGCTTTCTTT. As protein: CATAVRGGDTEAFF.